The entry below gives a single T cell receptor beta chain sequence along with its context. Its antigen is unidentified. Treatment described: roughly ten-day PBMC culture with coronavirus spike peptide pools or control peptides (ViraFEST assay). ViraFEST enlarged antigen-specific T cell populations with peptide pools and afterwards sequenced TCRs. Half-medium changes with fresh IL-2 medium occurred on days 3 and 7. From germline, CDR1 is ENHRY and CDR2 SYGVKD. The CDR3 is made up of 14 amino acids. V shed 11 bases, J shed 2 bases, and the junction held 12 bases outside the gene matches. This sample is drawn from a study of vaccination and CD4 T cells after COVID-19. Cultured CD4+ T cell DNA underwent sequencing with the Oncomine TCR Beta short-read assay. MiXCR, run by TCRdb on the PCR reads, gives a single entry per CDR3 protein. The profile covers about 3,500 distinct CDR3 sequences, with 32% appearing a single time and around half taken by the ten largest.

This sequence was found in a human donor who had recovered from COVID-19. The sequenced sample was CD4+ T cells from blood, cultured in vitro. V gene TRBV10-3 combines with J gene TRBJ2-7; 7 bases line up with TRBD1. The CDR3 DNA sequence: TGTGCCCTCAACAATGGGGGACAGACCTACGAGCAGTACTTC. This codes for CALNNGGQTYEQYF.